The sequence of this T cell receptor (beta chain) was determined in a study of blood T cell repertoires in COVID-19. Study-wide context: Sites across the United States, Italy and Spain contributed samples from acute and convalescent COVID-19.

Germline CDR1 reads SGHTA; CDR2 reads FQGNSA. The CDR3 loop spans 16 amino acids. Between the trimmed V and J ends, which lost 1 base and 2 bases, there was a span of 14 bases. The protocol was immunoSEQ multiplex PCR, while the TCRdb copy is restricted to in-frame clones and leaves out a portion. The profile shows 150,000 to 200,000 clones, over 70% of them singletons. Sequenced sample: peripheral blood. This receptor was obtained from a woman older than 75 with active or convalescent COVID-19. The chain links TRBV7-2 to TRBJ1-2; D is uncertain. CDR3 loop: CASSLVAGALNYGYTF. CDR3 nucleotide sequence: TGTGCCAGCAGCTTAGTGGCTGGTGCTTTAAACTATGGCTACACCTTC. Full variable domain (remainder filled in from reference TRBV7-2 and TRBJ1-2): GAGVSQSPSNKVTEKGKDVELRCDPISGHTALYWYRQSLGQGLEFLIYFQGNSAPDKSGLPSDRFSAERTGGSVSTLTIQRTQQEDSAVYLCASSLVAGALNYGYTFGSGTRLTVV.